This T cell receptor beta chain was profiled in a study of T cell repertoires in cytomegalovirus infection. To note about this clonotype: Its target is unknown.

TCRdb recomputed calls from the reads with MiXCR, one row per CDR3 protein. The data show about 490,000 distinct CDR3 sequences, approximately 17% seen once. Study-level points and caveats: HLA-C-restricted, CMV-specific TCR beta clonotypes were dominant ex vivo. CMV carriers with the relevant HLA were identified by cumulative public TCR beta family frequency.

In germline, CDR1 is PRHDT, CDR2 FYEKMQ (reference sequence). The V end lost 1 base, the J end lost 9 bases, and 12 bases lay between the germline ends. The CDR3 loop spans 13 amino acids. This chain connects TRBV13 to TRBJ1-1; tentatively, D is TRBD1 (5 bases). Sequencing was performed on CD8+ T cells from PBMCs. This TCR came from a human donor in good health (CMV status not recorded). Some clones in this sample may be carry-over from other donors' samples. The CDR3 loop reads CASSLEGTVKAFF. The CDR3, as DNA: TGTGCCAGCAGCTTAGAGGGGACCGTGAAAGCTTTCTTT.